This T cell receptor (beta chain) was captured in a study of beta chain features in type 1 diabetes. Study results and caveats: Healthy donors had naive, central memory and Treg TCRB repertoires that appeared less similar than those seen among patients.

All of the isolated RNA was reverse transcribed, so expressed TCRB transcripts were sequenced. The data were produced by immunoSEQ multiplex PCR, yet TCRdb's version contains in-frame clones alone and is incomplete. The data hold fewer than 400,000 clones, with 7% to 9% observed a single time. This clone was seen a few times. Its antigen is currently unknown. This CDR3 region has 14 residues. In germline, CDR1 is SGHRS, CDR2 YFSETQ. Unmatched junction bases numbered 5, after V lost 4 bases and J lost 4 bases. The sequenced sample was central memory CD4+ T cells from blood. The chain joins TRBV5-1 to TRBJ2-7, with TRBD1 matching 10 bases. The origin of this receptor is a woman aged 18-29 years in good health. CDR3 sequence (DNA): TGCGCCAGCAGCCCAAGACAGGGGGCGTACGAGCAGTACTTC. Protein product: CASSPRQGAYEQYF.